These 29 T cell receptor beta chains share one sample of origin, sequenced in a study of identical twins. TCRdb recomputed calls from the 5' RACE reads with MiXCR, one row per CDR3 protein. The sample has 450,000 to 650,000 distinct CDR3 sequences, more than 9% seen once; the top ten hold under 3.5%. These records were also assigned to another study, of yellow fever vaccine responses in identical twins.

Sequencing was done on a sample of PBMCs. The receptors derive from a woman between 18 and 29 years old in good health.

The CDR3 DNA follows: TGTGCCAGCGAAATCTTGGACGAGCAGTACTTC. Its translation: CASEILDEQYF. The chain uses TRBV28 and TRBJ2-7; no clear D. This CDR3 is 11 amino acids long. The germline V and J ends were trimmed by 8 bases and 5 bases, with 10 bases remaining between them. CDR1 and CDR2 (germline): MDHEN, SYDVKM.

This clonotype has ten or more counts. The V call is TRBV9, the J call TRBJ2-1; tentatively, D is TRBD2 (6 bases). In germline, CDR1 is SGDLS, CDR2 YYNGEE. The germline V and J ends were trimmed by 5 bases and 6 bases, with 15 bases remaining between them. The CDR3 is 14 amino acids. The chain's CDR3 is CASSPALGGNEQFF. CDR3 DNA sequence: TGTGCCAGCAGTCCTGCGTTGGGGGGCAATGAGCAGTTCTTC.

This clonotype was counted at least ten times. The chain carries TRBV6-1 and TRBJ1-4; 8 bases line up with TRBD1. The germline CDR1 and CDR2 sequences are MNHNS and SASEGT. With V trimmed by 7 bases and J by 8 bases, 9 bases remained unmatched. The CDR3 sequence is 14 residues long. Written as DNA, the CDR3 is TGTGCCAGCAAACTGGACAGGGTTAGCGAAAAACTGTTTTTT. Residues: CASKLDRVSEKLFF.

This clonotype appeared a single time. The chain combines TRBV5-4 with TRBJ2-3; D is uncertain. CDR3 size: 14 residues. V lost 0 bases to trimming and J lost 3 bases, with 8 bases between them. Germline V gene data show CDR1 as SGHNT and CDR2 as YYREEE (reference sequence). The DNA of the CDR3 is TGTGCCAGCAGCTTGGGGGCGATGACAGATACGCAGTATTTT. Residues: CASSLGAMTDTQYF. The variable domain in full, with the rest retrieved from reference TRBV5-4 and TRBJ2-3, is ETGVTQSPTHLIKTRGQQVTLRCSSQSGHNTVSWYQQALGQGPQFIFQYYREEENGRGNFPPRFSGLQFPNYSSELNVNALELDDSALYLCASSLGAMTDTQYFGPGTRLTVL.

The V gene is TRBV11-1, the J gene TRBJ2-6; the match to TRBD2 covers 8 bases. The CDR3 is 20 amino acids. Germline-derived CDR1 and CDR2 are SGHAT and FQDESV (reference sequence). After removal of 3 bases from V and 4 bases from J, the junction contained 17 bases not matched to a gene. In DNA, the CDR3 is TGTGCCAGCAGCTTTATCCGCGGACTAGCCCTCGCTGTGGGGGCCAACGTCCTGACTTTC. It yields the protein CASSFIRGLALAVGANVLTF.

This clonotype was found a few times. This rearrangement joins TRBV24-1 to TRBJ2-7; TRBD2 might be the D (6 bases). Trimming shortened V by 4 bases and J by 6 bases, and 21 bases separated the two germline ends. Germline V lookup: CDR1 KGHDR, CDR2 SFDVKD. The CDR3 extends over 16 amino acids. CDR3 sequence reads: CATSDATAGQRGEQYF. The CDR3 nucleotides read TGTGCCACCAGTGACGCAACGGCGGGGCAGAGGGGCGAGCAGTACTTC.

CDR3 sequence (DNA): TGTGCCAGTCGCAGTGGATATACGCAGTATTTT. Protein: CASRSGYTQYF. The chain has TRBV19 and TRBJ2-3; D remains ambiguous. The CDR3 consists of 11 residues. Germline-derived CDR1 and CDR2 are LNHDA and SQIVND (reference sequence). Trimming cost V 8 bases and J 7 bases, with 10 bases left between them.

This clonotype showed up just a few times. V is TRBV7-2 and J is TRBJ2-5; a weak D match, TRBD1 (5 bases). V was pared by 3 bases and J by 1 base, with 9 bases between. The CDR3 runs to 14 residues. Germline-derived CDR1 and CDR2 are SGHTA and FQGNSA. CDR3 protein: CASSLEQAQETQYF. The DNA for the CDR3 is TGTGCCAGCAGCTTGGAACAGGCCCAAGAGACCCAGTACTTC.

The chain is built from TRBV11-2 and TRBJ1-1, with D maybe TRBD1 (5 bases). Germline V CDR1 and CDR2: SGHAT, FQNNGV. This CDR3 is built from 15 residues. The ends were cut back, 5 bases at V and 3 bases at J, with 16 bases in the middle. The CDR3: CASSPRFGGDTEAFF. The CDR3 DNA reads TGTGCCAGCAGCCCGCGATTCGGAGGGGACACTGAAGCTTTCTTT. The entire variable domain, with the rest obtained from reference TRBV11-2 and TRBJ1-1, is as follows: EAGVAQSPRYKIIEKRQSVAFWCNPISGHATLYWYQQILGQGPKLLIQFQNNGVVDDSQLPKDRFSAERLKGVDSTLKIQPAKLEDSAVYLCASSPRFGGDTEAFFGQGTRLTVV.

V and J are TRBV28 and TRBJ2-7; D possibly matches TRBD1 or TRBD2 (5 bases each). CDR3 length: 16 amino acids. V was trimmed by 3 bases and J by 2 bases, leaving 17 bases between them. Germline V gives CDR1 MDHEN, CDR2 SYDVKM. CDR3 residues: CASSFPPLGVTYEQYF. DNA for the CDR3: TGTGCCAGCAGTTTCCCCCCCTTGGGGGTCACCTACGAGCAGTACTTC.

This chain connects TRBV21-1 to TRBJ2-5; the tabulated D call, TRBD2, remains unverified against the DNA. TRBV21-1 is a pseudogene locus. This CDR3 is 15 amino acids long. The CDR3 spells CASSKDGRVGETQYF. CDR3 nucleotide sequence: TGTGCCAGCAGCAAAGACGGGAGGGTTGGAGAGACCCAGTACTTC.

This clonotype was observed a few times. CDR3: CASSLASRNHGYTF. CDR3 DNA sequence: TGTGCCAGCAGCTTAGCATCCAGGAATCATGGCTACACCTTC. The gene calls are TRBV7-2 and TRBJ1-2; no definite D call. The CDR3 sequence is 14 residues long. CDR1 is SGHTA, CDR2 FQGNSA, per germline. The V gene lost 0 bases and the J gene lost 6 bases, with 11 bases spanning the gap.

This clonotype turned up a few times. DNA for the CDR3: TGTGCCAGCAGTTACTCAGAGACCGCCGCCACTGAAGCTTTCTTT. It codes for CASSYSETAATEAFF. The rearrangement uses TRBV6-5 and TRBJ1-1; D remains ambiguous. Germline CDR1 reads MNHEY; CDR2 reads SVGAGI. The CDR3 extends over 15 amino acids. V lost 0 bases and J 4 bases, leaving 12 bases between the germline ends.

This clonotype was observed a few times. Here the CDR3 DNA reads TGTGCCAGCAGTGCAGCCACCGGGGAGCTGTTTTTT. Protein: CASSAATGELFF. This chain links TRBV6-4 with TRBJ2-2, with D unresolved. V was pared by 4 bases and J by 4 bases, with 4 bases between. Germline V lookup: CDR1 MRHNA, CDR2 SNTAGT. The CDR3 runs 12 residues.

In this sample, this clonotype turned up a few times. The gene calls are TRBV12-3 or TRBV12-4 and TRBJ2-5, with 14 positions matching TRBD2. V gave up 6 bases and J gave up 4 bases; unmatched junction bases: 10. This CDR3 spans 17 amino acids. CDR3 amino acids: CASSWGLAGAIAETQYF. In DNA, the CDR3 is TGTGCCAGCAGCTGGGGACTAGCGGGGGCCATCGCAGAGACCCAGTACTTC.

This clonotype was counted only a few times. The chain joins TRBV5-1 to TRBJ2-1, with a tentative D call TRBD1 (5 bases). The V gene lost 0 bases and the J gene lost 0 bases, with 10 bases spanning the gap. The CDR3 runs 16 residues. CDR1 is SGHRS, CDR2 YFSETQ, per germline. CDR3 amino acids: CASSLEGQGSYNEQFF. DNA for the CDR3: TGCGCCAGCAGCTTGGAAGGCCAGGGCTCCTACAATGAGCAGTTCTTC.

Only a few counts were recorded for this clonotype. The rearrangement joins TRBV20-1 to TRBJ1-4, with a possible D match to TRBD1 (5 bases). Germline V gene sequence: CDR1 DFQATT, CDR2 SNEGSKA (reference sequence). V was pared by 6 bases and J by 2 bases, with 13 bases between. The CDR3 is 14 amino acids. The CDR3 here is CSARDGWTNEKLFF. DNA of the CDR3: TGCAGTGCACGGGACGGATGGACTAATGAAAAACTGTTTTTT.

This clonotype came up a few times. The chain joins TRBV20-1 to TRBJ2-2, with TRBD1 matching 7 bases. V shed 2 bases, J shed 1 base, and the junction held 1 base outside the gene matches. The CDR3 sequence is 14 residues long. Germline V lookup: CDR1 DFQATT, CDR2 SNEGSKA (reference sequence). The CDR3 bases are TGCAGTGCTAGACAGGGGGTGAACACCGGGGAGCTGTTTTTT. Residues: CSARQGVNTGELFF.

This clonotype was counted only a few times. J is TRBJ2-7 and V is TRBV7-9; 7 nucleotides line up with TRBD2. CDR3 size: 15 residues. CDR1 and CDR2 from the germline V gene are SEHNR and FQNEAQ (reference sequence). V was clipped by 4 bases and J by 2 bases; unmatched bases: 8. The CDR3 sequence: CASSSPLAAAYEQYF. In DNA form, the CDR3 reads TGTGCCAGCAGCTCACCGCTAGCGGCCGCCTACGAGCAGTACTTC.

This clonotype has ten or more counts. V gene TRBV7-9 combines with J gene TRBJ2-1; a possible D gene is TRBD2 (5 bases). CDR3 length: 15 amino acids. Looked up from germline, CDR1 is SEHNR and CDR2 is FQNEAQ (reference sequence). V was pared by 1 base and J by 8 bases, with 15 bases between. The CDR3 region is CASSLGGLGLHEQFF. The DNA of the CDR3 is TGTGCCAGCAGCTTAGGGGGTCTAGGACTTCATGAGCAGTTCTTC.

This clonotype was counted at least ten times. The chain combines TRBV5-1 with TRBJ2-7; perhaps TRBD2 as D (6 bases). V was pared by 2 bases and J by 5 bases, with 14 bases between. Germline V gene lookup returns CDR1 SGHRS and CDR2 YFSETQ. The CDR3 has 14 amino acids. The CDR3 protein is CASSLGGDSNEQYF. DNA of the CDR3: TGCGCCAGCAGCTTAGGAGGGGATTCGAACGAGCAGTACTTC.

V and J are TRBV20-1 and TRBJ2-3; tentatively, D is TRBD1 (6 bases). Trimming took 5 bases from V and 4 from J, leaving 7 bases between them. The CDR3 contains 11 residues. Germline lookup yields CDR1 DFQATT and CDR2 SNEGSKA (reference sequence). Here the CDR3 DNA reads TGCAGTGCTGGGGGCCCAGATACGCAGTATTTT. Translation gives CSAGGPDTQYF.

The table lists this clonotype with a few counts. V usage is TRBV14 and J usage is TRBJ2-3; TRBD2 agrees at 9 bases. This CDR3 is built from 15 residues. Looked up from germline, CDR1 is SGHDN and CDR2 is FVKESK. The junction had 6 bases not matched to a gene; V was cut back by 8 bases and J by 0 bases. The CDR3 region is CASQLAGVSTDTQYF. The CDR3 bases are TGTGCCAGCCAACTAGCGGGTGTTAGCACAGATACGCAGTATTTT.

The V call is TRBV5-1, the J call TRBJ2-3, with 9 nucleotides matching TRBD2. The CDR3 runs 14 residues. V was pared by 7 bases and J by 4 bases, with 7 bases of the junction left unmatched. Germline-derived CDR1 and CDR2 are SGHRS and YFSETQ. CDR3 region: CASALREGSDTQYF. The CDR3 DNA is TGCGCCAGCGCTCTGCGGGAGGGGTCAGATACGCAGTATTTT.

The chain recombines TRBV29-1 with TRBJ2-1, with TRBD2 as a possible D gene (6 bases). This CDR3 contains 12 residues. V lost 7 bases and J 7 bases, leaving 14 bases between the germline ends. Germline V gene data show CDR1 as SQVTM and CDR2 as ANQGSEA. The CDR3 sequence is CSESPGTNEQFF. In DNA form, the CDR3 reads TGCAGCGAGTCCCCAGGGACTAATGAGCAGTTCTTC.

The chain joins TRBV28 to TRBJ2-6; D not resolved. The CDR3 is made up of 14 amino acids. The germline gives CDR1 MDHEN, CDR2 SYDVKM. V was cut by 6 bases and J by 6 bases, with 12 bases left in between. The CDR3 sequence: CASSAVREANVLTF. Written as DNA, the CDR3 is TGTGCCAGCAGCGCGGTTAGGGAGGCCAACGTCCTGACTTTC.

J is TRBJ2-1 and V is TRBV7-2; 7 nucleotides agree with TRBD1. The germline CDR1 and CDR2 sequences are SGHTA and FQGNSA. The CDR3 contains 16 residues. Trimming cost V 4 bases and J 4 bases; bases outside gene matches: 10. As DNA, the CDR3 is TGTGCCAGCAGCTACCTGATCGACAGGGTGTACAATGAGCAGTTCTTC. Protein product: CASSYLIDRVYNEQFF.

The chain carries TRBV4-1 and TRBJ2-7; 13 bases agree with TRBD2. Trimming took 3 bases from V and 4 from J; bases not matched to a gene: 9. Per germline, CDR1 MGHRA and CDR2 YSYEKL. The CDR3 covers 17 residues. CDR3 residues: CASSQTGTSGKRYEQYF. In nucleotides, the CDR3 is TGCGCCAGCAGCCAGACCGGGACTAGCGGGAAGAGGTACGAGCAGTACTTC.

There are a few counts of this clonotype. The CDR3 coding sequence is TGCGCCAGCAGCTTGGTAACAGGAGATGGCTACACCTTC. Residues: CASSLVTGDGYTF. This chain joins TRBV5-1 and TRBJ1-2; a possible D gene is TRBD1 (5 bases). This CDR3 region has 13 residues. Germline V CDR1 and CDR2: SGHRS, YFSETQ. V was trimmed by 0 bases and J by 6 bases, leaving 9 bases between them.